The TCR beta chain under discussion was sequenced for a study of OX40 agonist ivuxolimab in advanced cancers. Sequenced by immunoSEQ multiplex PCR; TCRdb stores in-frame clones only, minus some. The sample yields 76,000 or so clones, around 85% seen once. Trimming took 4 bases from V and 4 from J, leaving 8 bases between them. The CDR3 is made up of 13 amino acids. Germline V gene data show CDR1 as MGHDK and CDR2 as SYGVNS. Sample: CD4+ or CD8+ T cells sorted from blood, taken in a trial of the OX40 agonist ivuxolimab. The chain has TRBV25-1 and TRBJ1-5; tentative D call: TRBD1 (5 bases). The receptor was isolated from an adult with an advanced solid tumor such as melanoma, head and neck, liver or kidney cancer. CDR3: CASSGGVNQPQHF. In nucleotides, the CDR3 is TGTGCCAGCAGTGGGGGGGTTAATCAGCCCCAGCATTTT.